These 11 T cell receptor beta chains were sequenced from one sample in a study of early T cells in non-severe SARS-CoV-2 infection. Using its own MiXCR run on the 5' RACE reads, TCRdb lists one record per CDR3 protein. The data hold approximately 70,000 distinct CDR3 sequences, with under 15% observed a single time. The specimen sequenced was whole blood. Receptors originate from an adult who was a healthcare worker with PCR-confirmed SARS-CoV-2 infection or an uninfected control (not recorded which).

CDR3 DNA: TGTGCCACCAGTGATGGCCTTGGGGCGGGAACAAACACCGGGGAGCTGTTTTTT. Translated: CATSDGLGAGTNTGELFF. The chain joins TRBV24-1 to TRBJ2-2; a weak D match, TRBD2 (6 bases). Germline loops: CDR1 KGHDR, CDR2 SFDVKD. Trimming pared 3 bases from V and 2 bases from J, leaving 18 bases between. The CDR3 contains 18 residues.

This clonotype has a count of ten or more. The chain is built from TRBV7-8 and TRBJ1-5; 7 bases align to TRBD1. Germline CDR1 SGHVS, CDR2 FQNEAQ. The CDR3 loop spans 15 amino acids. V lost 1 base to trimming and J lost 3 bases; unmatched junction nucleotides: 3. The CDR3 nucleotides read TGTGCCAGCAGCTTAGGGGACAGCCACAATCAGCCCCAGCATTTT. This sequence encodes CASSLGDSHNQPQHF.

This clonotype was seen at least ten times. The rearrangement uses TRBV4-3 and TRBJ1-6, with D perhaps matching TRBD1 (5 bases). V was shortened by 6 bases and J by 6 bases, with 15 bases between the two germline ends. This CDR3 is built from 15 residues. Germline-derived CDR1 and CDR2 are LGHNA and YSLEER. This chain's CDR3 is CASSRIRDPNSPLHF. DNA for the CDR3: TGCGCCAGCAGTCGAATCCGGGACCCTAATTCACCCCTCCACTTT.

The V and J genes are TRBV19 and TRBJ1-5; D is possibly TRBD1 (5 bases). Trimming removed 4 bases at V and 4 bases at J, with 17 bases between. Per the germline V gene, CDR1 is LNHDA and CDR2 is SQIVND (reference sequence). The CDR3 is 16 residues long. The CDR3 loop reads CASSNGDPVNNQPQHF. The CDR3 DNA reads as TGTGCCAGTAGTAATGGGGACCCAGTAAATAATCAGCCCCAGCATTTT.

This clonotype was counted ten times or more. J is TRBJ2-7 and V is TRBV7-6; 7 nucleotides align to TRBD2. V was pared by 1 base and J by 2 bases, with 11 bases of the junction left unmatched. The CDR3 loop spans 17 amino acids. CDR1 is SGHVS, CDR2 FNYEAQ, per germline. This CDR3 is CASSLGDKAGPPYEQYF. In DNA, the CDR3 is TGTGCCAGCAGCTTAGGAGATAAAGCGGGACCCCCCTACGAGCAGTACTTC.

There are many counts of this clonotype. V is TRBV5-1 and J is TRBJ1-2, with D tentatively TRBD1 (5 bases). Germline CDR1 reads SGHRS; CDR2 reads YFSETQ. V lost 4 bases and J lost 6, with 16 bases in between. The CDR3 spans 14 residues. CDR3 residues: CASSRGSPGDGYTF. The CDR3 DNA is TGCGCCAGCAGCAGGGGCTCCCCTGGGGATGGCTACACCTTC.

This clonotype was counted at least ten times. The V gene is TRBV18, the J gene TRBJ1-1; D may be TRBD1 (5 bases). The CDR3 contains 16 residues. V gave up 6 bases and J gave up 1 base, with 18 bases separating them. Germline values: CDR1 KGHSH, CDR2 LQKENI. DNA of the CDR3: TGTGCCAGCTCGCCTATGGTTGGGGGAACGAACACTGAAGCTTTCTTT. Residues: CASSPMVGGTNTEAFF.

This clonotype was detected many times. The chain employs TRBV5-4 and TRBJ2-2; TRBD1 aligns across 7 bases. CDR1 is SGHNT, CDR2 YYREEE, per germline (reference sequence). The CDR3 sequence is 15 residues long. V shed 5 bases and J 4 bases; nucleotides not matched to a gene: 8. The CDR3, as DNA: TGTGCCAGCAGTCGCTCGACAGGGTTCACCGGGGAGCTGTTTTTT. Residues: CASSRSTGFTGELFF.

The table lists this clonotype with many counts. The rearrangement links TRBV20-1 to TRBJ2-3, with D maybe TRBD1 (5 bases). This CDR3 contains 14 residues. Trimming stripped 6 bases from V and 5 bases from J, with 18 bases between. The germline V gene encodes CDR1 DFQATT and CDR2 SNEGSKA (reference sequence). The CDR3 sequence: CSARTPGAIDTQYF. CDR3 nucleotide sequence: TGCAGTGCGCGGACCCCTGGGGCGATAGATACGCAGTATTTT.

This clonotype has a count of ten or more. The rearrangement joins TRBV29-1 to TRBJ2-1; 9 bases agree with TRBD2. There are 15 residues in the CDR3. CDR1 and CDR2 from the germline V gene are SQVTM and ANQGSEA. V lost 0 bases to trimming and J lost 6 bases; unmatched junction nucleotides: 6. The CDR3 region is CSVEESSGGSNEQFF. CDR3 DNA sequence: TGCAGCGTTGAAGAATCCAGCGGGGGGTCCAATGAGCAGTTCTTC.

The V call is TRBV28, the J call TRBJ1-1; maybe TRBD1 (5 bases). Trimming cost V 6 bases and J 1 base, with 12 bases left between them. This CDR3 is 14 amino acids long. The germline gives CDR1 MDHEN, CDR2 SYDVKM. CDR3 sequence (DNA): TGTGCCAGCAGCGGGGGGTCGGCGAACACTGAAGCTTTCTTT. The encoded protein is CASSGGSANTEAFF. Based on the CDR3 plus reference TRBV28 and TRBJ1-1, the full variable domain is DVKVTQSSRYLVKRTGEKVFLECVQDMDHENMFWYRQDPGLGLRLIYFSYDVKMKEKGDIPEGYSVSREKKERFSLILESASTNQTSMYLCASSGGSANTEAFFGQGTRLTVV.